A single sample gave rise to the 2 T cell receptor beta chains below, sequenced in a study of cytomegalovirus exposure and HLA in healthy donors. The PCR was carried out with 60 Vbeta primers and 13 Jbeta primers. Using immunoSEQ multiplex PCR, the repertoire was profiled, and TCRdb retains in-frame clones only, with some absent. Here the sample spans about 60,000 clones, 65% to 85% being singletons. Specimen: PBMCs. The receptors here all came from a male donor in good health and CMV-seronegative.

The V and J genes are TRBV4-1 and TRBJ2-3, with D unclear. Looked up from germline, CDR1 is MGHRA and CDR2 is YSYEKL. This CDR3 region has 12 residues. V lost 3 bases to trimming and J lost 6 bases, with 7 bases between them. As DNA, the CDR3 is TGCGCCAGCAGCCACCAGTTTGATACGCAGTATTTT. Protein: CASSHQFDTQYF.

The chain links TRBV6-5 to TRBJ2-7; D unresolved. Germline CDR1 reads MNHEY; CDR2 reads SVGAGI. Trimming shortened V by 7 bases and J by 0 bases, and 13 bases separated the two germline ends. The CDR3 covers 14 residues. CDR3 protein: CASTLDAASYEQYF. The DNA of the CDR3 is TGTGCCAGCACCCTAGATGCAGCCTCCTACGAGCAGTACTTC.